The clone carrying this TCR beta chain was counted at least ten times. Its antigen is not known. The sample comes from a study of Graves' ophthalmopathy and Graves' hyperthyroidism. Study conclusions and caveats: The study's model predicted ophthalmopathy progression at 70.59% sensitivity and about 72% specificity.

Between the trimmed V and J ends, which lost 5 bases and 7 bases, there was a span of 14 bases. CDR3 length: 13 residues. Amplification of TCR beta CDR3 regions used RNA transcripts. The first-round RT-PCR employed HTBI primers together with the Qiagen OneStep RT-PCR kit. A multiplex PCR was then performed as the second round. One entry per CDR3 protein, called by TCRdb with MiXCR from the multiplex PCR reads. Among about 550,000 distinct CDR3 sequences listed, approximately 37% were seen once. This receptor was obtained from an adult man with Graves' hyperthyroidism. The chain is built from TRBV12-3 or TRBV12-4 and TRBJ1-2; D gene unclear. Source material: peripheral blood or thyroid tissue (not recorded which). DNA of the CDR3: TGTGCCAGCAGTCCAAGATTGCGGCCTGGCTACACCTTC. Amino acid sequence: CASSPRLRPGYTF.